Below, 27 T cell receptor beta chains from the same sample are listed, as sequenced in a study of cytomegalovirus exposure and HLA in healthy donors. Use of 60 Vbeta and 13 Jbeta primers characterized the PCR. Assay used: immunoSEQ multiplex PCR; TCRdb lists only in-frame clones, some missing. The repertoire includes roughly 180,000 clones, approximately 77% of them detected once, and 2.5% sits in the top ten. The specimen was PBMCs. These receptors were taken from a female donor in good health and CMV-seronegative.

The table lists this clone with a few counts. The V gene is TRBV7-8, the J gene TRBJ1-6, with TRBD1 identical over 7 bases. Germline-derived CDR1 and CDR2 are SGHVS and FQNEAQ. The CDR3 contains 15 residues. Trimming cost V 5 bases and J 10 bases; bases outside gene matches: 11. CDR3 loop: CASSPVTGSGSPLHF. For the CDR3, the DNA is TGTGCCAGCAGCCCAGTGACAGGGTCAGGGTCACCCCTCCACTTT.

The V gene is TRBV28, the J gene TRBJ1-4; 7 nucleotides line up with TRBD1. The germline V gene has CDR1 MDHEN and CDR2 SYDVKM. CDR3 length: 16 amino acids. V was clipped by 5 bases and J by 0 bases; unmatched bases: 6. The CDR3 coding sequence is TGTGCCAGCAGTGCACCACAGGGGCCAACTAATGAAAAACTGTTTTTT. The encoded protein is CASSAPQGPTNEKLFF.

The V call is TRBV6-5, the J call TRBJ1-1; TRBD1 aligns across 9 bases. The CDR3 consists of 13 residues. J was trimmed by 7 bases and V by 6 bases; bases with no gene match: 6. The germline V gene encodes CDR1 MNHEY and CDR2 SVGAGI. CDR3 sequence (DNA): TGTGCCAGCAGGGGGACAGGGCGGGGTGAAGCTTTCTTT. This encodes CASRGTGRGEAFF.

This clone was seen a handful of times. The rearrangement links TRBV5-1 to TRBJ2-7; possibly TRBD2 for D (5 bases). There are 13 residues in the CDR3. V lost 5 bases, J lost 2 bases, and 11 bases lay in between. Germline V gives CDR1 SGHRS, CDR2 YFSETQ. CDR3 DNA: TGCGCCAGCAGGCGCCCGGGGACCTACGAGCAGTACTTC. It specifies CASRRPGTYEQYF.

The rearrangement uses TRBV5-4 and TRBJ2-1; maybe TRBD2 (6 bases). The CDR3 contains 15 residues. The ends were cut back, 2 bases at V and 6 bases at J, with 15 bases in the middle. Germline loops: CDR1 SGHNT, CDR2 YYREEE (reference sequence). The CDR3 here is CASSFRIAVFNEQFF. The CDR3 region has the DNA TGTGCCAGCAGCTTTAGGATAGCGGTTTTCAATGAGCAGTTCTTC.

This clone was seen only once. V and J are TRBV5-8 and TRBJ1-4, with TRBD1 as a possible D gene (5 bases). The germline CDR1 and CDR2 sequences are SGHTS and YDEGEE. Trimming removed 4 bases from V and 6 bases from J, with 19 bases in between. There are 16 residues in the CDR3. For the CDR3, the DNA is TGTGCCAGCAGCCCCGAATCCCAGGGAGGGGATGAAAAACTGTTTTTT. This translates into CASSPESQGGDEKLFF.

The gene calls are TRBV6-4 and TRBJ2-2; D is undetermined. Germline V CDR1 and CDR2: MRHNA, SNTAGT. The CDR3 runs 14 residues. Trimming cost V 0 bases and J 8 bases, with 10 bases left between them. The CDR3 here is CASSDSTSSGELFF. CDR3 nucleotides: TGTGCCAGCAGTGACTCGACATCGTCTGGGGAGCTGTTTTTT.

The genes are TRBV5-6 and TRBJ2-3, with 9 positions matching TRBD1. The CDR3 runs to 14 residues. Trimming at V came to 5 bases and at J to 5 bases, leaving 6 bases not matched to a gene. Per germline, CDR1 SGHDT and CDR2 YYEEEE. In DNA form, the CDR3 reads TGTGCCAGCAGGCGGGACAGGGAAGGAGATACGCAGTATTTT. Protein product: CASRRDREGDTQYF.

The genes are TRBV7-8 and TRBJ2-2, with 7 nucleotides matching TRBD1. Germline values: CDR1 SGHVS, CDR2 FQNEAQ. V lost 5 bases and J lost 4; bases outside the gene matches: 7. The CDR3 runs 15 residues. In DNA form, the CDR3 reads TGTGCCAGCAGCGGACAGGTCGGGTCCACCGGGGAGCTGTTTTTT. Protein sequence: CASSGQVGSTGELFF.

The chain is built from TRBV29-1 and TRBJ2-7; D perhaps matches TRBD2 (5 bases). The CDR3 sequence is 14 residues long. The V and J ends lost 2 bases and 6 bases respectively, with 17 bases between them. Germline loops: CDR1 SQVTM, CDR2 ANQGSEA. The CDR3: CSVEKEREGIEQYF. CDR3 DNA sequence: TGCAGCGTTGAAAAGGAGCGAGAGGGTATCGAGCAGTACTTC.

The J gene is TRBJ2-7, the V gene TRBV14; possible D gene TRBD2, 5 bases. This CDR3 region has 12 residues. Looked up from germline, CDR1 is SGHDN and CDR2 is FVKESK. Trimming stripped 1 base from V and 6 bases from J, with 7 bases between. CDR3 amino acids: CASSQGAAEQYF. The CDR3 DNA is TGTGCCAGCAGCCAAGGAGCGGCCGAGCAGTACTTC.

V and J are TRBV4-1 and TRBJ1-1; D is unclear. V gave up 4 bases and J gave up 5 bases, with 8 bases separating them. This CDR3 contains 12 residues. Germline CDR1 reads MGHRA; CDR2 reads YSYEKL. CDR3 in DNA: TGCGCCAGCAGCCGCGTTTCTACTGAAGCTTTCTTT. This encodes CASSRVSTEAFF.

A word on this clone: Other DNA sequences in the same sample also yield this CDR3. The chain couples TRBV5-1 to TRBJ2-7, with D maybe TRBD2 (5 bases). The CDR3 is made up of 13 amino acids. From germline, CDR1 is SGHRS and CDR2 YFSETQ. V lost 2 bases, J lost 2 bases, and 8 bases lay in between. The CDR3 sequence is CASSLSGTYEQYF. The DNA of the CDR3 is TGCGCCAGCAGCTTAAGCGGAACCTACGAGCAGTACTTC.

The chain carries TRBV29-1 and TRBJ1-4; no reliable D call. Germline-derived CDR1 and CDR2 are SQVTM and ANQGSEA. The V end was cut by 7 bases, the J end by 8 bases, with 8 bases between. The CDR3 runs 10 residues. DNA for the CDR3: TGCAGCGATATTCGGGAAAAACTGTTTTTT. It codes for CSDIREKLFF.

CDR3 in amino acids: CASSTQGDQPQHF. For the CDR3, the DNA is TGTGCCAGTAGTACACAGGGAGATCAGCCCCAGCATTTT. This chain joins TRBV19 and TRBJ1-5; D is possibly TRBD1 (6 bases). The CDR3 extends over 13 amino acids. Per germline, CDR1 LNHDA and CDR2 SQIVND (reference sequence). The V gene lost 4 bases and the J gene lost 5 bases, with 9 bases spanning the gap.

The CDR3 is CASKLLANSYEQYF. For the CDR3, the DNA is TGTGCCAGCAAATTGTTGGCCAACTCCTACGAGCAGTACTTC. V usage is TRBV6-6 and J usage is TRBJ2-7, with D unresolved. The CDR3 has 14 residues. V lost 7 bases and J 0 bases, leaving 13 bases between the germline ends. Germline V gives CDR1 MNHNY, CDR2 SVGAGI (reference sequence).

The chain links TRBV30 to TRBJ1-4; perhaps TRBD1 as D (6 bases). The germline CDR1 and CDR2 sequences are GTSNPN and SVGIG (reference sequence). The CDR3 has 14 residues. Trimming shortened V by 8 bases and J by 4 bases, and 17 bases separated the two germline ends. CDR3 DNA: TGTGCCAGGGGCGCGGGGGGGCGTAATGAAAAACTGTTTTTT. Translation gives CARGAGGRNEKLFF.

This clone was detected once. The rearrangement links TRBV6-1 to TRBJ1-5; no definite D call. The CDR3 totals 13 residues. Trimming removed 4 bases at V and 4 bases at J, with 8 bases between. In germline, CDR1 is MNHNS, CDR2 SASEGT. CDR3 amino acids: CASSAVLNQPQHF. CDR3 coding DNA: TGTGCCAGCAGTGCGGTCCTGAATCAGCCCCAGCATTTT.

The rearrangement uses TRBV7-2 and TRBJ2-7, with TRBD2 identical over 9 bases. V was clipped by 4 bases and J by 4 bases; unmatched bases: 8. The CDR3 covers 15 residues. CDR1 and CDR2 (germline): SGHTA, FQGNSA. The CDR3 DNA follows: TGTGCCAGCAGCTCCGATAGCGGGAGTCTATACGAGCAGTACTTC. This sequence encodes CASSSDSGSLYEQYF.

The CDR3: CASSLRDTGYEQYF. As DNA, the CDR3 is TGTGCCAGCAGTCTCAGGGACACAGGCTACGAGCAGTACTTC. The V and J genes are TRBV27 and TRBJ2-7; D possibly corresponds to TRBD1 (6 bases). Trimming cost V 5 bases and J 3 bases, with 14 bases left between them. There are 14 residues in the CDR3. Germline lookup yields CDR1 MNHEY and CDR2 SMNVEV (reference sequence).

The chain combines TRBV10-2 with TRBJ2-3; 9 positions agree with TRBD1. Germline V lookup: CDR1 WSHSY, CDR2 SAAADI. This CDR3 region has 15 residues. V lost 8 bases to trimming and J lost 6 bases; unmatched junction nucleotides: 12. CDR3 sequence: CASVKRGQGGDTQYF. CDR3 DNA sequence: TGCGCCAGCGTAAAGAGGGGACAGGGTGGCGATACGCAGTATTTT.

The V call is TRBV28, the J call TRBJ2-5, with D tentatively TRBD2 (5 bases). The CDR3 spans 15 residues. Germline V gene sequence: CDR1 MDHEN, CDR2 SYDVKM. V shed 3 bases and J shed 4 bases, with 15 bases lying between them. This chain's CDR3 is CASSFLDRRGETQYF. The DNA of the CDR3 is TGTGCCAGCAGTTTTTTGGATCGTCGGGGAGAGACCCAGTACTTC.

The CDR3, as DNA: TGTGCCAGCAGTATTTCCGGGCAGGGGGCATTCTATGGCTACACCTTC. Its translation is CASSISGQGAFYGYTF. The V gene is TRBV28, the J gene TRBJ1-2, with 8 bases matching TRBD1. The V gene's germline CDR1 is MDHEN and CDR2 SYDVKM. With 5 bases clipped from V and 4 bases from J, the junction kept 12 bases outside the gene matches. The CDR3 consists of 16 residues.

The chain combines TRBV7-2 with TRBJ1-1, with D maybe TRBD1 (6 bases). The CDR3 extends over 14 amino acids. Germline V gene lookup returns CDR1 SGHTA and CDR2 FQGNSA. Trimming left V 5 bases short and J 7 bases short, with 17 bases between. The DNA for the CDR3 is TGTGCCAGCAGCCCCGACAGGTTTACGCGTGAAGCTTTCTTT. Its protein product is CASSPDRFTREAFF. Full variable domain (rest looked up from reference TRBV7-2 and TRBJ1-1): GAGVSQSPSNKVTEKGKDVELRCDPISGHTALYWYRQSLGQGLEFLIYFQGNSAPDKSGLPSDRFSAERTGGSVSTLTIQRTQQEDSAVYLCASSPDRFTREAFFGQGTRLTVV.

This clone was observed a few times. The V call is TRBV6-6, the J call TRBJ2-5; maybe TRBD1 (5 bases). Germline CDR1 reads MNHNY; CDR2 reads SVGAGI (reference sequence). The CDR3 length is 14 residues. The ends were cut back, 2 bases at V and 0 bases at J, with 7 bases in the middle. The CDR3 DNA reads TGTGCCAGCAGTTACCCCAGGGACCAAGAGACCCAGTACTTC. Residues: CASSYPRDQETQYF.

The CDR3 DNA sequence: TGTGCCAGCAGCCGGGACAGGGACCTTAAACTGTTTTTT. The encoded protein is CASSRDRDLKLFF. This chain joins TRBV6-5 and TRBJ1-4, with 9 bases matching TRBD1. The length of the CDR3 is 13 residues. The germline V gene encodes CDR1 MNHEY and CDR2 SVGAGI. V lost 6 bases, J lost 11 bases, and 7 bases stayed unmatched.

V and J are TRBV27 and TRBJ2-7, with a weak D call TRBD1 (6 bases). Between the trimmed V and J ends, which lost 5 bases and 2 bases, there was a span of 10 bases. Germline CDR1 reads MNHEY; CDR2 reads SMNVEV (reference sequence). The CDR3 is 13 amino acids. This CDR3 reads CASSAQGPYEQYF. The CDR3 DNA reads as TGTGCCAGCAGTGCACAGGGACCCTACGAGCAGTACTTC.